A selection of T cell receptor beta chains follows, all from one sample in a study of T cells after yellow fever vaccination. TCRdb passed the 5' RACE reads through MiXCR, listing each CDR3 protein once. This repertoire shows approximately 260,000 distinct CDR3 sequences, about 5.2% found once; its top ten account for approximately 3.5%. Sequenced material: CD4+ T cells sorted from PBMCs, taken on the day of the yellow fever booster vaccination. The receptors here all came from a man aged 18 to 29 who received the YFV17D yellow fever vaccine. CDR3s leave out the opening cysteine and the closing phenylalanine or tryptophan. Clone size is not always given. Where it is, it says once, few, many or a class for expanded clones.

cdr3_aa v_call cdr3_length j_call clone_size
ASSGGFSGANVLT TRBV5-1 13 TRBJ2-6 few
ASSYRGGAYEQF TRBV6-6 12 TRBJ2-1 many
AISESGGEAY TRBV10-3 10 TRBJ2-3 many
ASSYGTGPSRG TRBV6-6 11 TRBJ1-2 many
ASSEALGTDTQY TRBV2 12 TRBJ2-3 many
ASSQDRVRIGELF TRBV2 13 TRBJ2-2 .
ASSPPSRGAETQY TRBV5-1 13 TRBJ2-5 few
ASSLGLAGDGYTQY TRBV7-2 14 TRBJ2-3 few
ASSPALGGRTEAF TRBV28 13 TRBJ1-1 many
ASSQPGQGIGNEQF TRBV3-1 14 TRBJ2-1 few
AIRTDNEQF TRBV10-3 9 TRBJ2-1 .
AISDVVRGSEAF TRBV10-3 12 TRBJ1-1 many
ASSLVGQGDYGYT TRBV7-8 13 TRBJ1-2 .
ASSLVTGVTNTEAF TRBV5-1 14 TRBJ1-1 .
ASSRRDRLTPLH TRBV3-1 12 TRBJ1-6 .
AISGTGSNLSGELF TRBV10-3 14 TRBJ2-2 many
ASGGGPANTGELF TRBV4-1 13 TRBJ2-2 few
ATSSRPTTDTQY TRBV15 12 TRBJ2-3 many
ASSGGGGTGISGTGELF TRBV7-2 17 TRBJ2-2 many
SAPLPSSGNTIY TRBV20-1 12 TRBJ1-3 .
ASSYRGFQETQY TRBV5-1 12 TRBJ2-5 few
ASSVKTGPGGYT TRBV5-4 12 TRBJ1-2 .
ASSYSGSNTEAF TRBV6-5 12 TRBJ1-1 few
ASSKGSGTEAF TRBV5-1 11 TRBJ1-1 few
SAQGRLGPPLH TRBV20-1 11 TRBJ1-6 many
ASSEGFQETQY TRBV7-2 11 TRBJ2-5 few
SPPRAGNYGYT TRBV20-1 11 TRBJ1-2 many
ASSQGAGGPPDTQY TRBV3-1 14 TRBJ2-3 many
ASSSGEADTQY TRBV11-2 11 TRBJ2-3 many
ASSPRLGTTSNQPQH TRBV7-6 15 TRBJ1-5 .
ASSLAGAGSTDTQY TRBV5-1 14 TRBJ2-3 many
ASTTGDREPDTQY TRBV28 13 TRBJ2-3 .
ASGLDQETQY TRBV12-3/TRBV12-4 10 TRBJ2-5 many
ASSYSFRDNEQF TRBV6-2/TRBV6-3 12 TRBJ2-1 few
SGPANTGELF TRBV20-1 10 TRBJ2-2 .
ASGPELETQY TRBV25-1 10 TRBJ2-5 many
ASIRPGHLYGYT TRBV19 12 TRBJ1-2 .
ASSLGVDEQF TRBV5-6 10 TRBJ2-1 .
ASSIVGGEGTLKAF TRBV7-9 14 TRBJ1-1 many
SARDSPALEGTGELF TRBV20-1 15 TRBJ2-2 few
AISPGANVLT TRBV10-3 10 TRBJ2-6 many
ASSLAGESWEKLF TRBV12-3/TRBV12-4 13 TRBJ1-4 .
ASSQDSRPYYNSPLH TRBV14 15 TRBJ1-6 .